The T cell receptor (beta chain) under discussion was sequenced for a study of beta chain features in type 1 diabetes. Study overall: Comparable age, gender and cell yields were observed in patients relative to healthy donors. Study conclusions and caveats: Type 1 diabetes patients had TCRB CDR3s that were shorter (moderately but significantly so) in all four CD4+ subsets.

On this clone itself: Its cognate antigen is unknown.

What was sequenced were expressed TCRB transcripts, since all of the isolated RNA had been reverse transcribed. Some clones are missing from TCRdb's copy, which holds only in-frame ones; the method was immunoSEQ multiplex PCR. Of approximately 730,000 clones listed, about an eighth were seen once; the top ten hold less than 0.025%. Trimming left V 4 bases short and J 0 bases short, with 10 bases between. In germline, CDR1 is MNHEY, CDR2 SVGAGI. CDR3 length equals 16 residues. The genes are TRBV6-5 and TRBJ2-6; perhaps TRBD1 as D (5 bases). The sequence was obtained from a man between 18 and 35 years old with type 1 diabetes. The sequenced sample consisted of naive CD4+ T cells from blood. The CDR3 bases are TGTGCCAGCAGTTCTCAGGGATTCTCTGGGGCCAACGTCCTGACTTTC. This encodes CASSSQGFSGANVLTF.